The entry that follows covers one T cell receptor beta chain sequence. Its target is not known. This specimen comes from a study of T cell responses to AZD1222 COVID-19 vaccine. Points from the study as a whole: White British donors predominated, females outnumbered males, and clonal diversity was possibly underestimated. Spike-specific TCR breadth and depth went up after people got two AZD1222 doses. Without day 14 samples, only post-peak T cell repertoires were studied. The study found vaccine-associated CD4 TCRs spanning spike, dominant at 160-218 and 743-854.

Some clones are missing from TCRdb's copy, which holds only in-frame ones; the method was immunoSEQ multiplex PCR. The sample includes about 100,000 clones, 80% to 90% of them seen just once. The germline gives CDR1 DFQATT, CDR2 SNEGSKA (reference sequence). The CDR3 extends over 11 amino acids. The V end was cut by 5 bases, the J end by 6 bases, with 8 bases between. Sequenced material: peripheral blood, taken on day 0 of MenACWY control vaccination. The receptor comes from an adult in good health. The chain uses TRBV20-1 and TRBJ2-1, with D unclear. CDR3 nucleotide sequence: TGCAGTGCTGGCAACCCCAATGAGCAGTTCTTC. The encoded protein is CSAGNPNEQFF.